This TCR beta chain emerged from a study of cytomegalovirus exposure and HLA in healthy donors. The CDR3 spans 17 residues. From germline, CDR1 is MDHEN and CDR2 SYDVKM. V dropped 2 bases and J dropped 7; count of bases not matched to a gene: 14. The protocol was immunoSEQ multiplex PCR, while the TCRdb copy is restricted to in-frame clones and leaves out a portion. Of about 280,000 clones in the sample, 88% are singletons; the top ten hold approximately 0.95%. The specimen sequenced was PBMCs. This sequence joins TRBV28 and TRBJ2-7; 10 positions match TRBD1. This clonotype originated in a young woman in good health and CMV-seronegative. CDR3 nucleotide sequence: TGTGCCAGCAGTTTAGCCTCACTGACAGGGGGCTCGGGGGAGCAGTACTTC. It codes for CASSLASLTGGSGEQYF.